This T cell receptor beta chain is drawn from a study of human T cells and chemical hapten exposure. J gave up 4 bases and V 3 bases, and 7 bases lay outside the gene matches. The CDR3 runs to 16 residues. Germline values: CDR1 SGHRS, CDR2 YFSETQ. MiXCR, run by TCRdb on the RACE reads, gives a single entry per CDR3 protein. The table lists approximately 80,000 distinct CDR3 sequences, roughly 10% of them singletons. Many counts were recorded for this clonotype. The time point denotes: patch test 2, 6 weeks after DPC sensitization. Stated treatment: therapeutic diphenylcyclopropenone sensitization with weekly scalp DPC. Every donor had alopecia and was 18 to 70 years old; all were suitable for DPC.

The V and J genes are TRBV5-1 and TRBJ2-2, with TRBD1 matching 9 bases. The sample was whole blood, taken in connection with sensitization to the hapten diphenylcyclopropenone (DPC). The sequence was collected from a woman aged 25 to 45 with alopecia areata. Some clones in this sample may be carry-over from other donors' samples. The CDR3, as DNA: TGCGCCAGCAGCTCCCCCCGGGACAGGGTCACCGGGGAGCTGTTTTTT. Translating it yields CASSSPRDRVTGELFF. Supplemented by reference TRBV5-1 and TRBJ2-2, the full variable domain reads KAGVTQTPRYLIKTRGQQVTLSCSPISGHRSVSWYQQTPGQGLQFLFEYFSETQRNKGNFPGRFSGRQFSNSRSEMNVSTLELGDSALYLCASSSPRDRVTGELFFGEGSRLTVL.